The 21 T cell receptor beta chains reported below all come from one sample, sequenced in a study of CD8 T cells in Susac syndrome. cDNA came from roughly 0.5 to 1 ug RNA primed by random hexamers. TCRdb ran MiXCR on the immunoSEQ multiplex PCR reads and lists one entry per CDR3 protein. Here the sample spans 65,000 to 85,000 distinct CDR3 sequences, around 93% being singletons. Sample: CD8+ T cells from PBMCs. The receptors come from a human donor with Susac syndrome.

This clonotype appeared a single time. The V call is TRBV10-3, the J call TRBJ1-1; D possibly corresponds to TRBD1 (5 bases). The CDR3 is 13 residues long. Trimming cost V 3 bases and J 3 bases, with 8 bases left between them. CDR1 and CDR2 from the germline V gene are ENHRY and SYGVKD. CDR3 loop: CAISDRVDTEAFF. The CDR3 DNA sequence: TGTGCCATCAGTGACAGGGTGGACACTGAAGCTTTCTTT.

This clonotype was counted only a few times. The genes are TRBV4-1 and TRBJ2-1; 9 bases are a match to TRBD1. This CDR3 comprises 15 residues. V lost 4 bases to trimming and J lost 3 bases; unmatched junction nucleotides: 4. Germline values: CDR1 MGHRA, CDR2 YSYEKL. CDR3 DNA sequence: TGCGCCAGCAGCCTCCGGACAGGGGACTACAATGAGCAGTTCTTC. Its translation: CASSLRTGDYNEQFF.

V gene TRBV15 combines with J gene TRBJ2-1; TRBD2 matches 8 bases. The CDR3 contains 15 residues. Germline loops: CDR1 LNHNV, CDR2 YYDKDF (reference sequence). V was clipped by 3 bases and J by 2 bases; unmatched bases: 3. CDR3 in amino acids: CATSSGAGAYNEQFF. In DNA form, the CDR3 reads TGTGCCACCAGCAGCGGAGCGGGAGCCTACAATGAGCAGTTCTTC. Variable domain in full (rest from reference TRBV15 and TRBJ2-1): DAMVIQNPRYQVTQFGKPVTLSCSQTLNHNVMYWYQQKSSQAPKLLFHYYDKDFNNEADTPDNFQSRRPNTSFCFLDIRSPGLGDTAMYLCATSSGAGAYNEQFFGPGTRLTVL.

V gene TRBV3-1 combines with J gene TRBJ2-2, with 11 bases lining up with TRBD2. The germline CDR1 and CDR2 sequences are LGHDT and YNNKEL (reference sequence). The CDR3 is made up of 18 amino acids. V was pared by 2 bases and J by 5 bases, with 10 bases of the junction left unmatched. CDR3 sequence reads: CASSQIIGTSGNTGELFF. In DNA form, the CDR3 reads TGTGCCAGCAGCCAAATAATCGGGACTAGCGGAAATACCGGGGAGCTGTTTTTT.

V and J are TRBV30 and TRBJ2-7, with TRBD1 matching 7 bases. In germline, CDR1 is GTSNPN, CDR2 SVGIG (reference sequence). V lost 0 bases, J lost 2 bases, and 4 bases stayed unmatched. The CDR3 runs 14 residues. The CDR3 loop is CAWSVGTGAYEQYF. DNA for the CDR3: TGTGCCTGGAGTGTTGGAACAGGGGCCTACGAGCAGTACTTC.

This rearrangement joins TRBV9 to TRBJ1-5; TRBD1 might be the D (5 bases). This CDR3 spans 15 amino acids. V was cut by 4 bases and J by 8 bases, with 19 bases left in between. The V gene's germline CDR1 is SGDLS and CDR2 YYNGEE. The CDR3 region has the DNA TGTGCCAGCAGCTCCTCGGGGACGCTGGGGGAGCCCCAGCATTTT. This translates into CASSSSGTLGEPQHF.

The chain links TRBV6-2 or TRBV6-3 to TRBJ2-7, with D uncertain. The CDR3 consists of 10 residues. Germline CDR1 reads MNHEY; CDR2 reads SVGEGT. The V end lost 6 bases, the J end lost 3 bases, and 3 bases lay between the germline ends. CDR3 sequence: CASSRYEQYF. The CDR3, as DNA: TGTGCCAGCAGCCGCTACGAGCAGTACTTC.

This rearrangement joins TRBV5-6 to TRBJ1-1; TRBD1 might be the D (5 bases). Germline loops: CDR1 SGHDT, CDR2 YYEEEE. The V gene lost 0 bases and the J gene lost 5 bases, with 14 bases spanning the gap. The CDR3 runs 15 residues. CDR3 nucleotide sequence: TGTGCCAGCAGCTTGGAGGGGAGGGCGAGGACTGAAGCTTTCTTT. The encoded protein is CASSLEGRARTEAFF.

J is TRBJ1-6 and V is TRBV7-3; D is undetermined. V lost 2 bases and J lost 1, with 6 bases in between. Per germline, CDR1 SGHTA and CDR2 FQGTGA. The CDR3 totals 15 residues. The CDR3 region is CASSLQESYNSPLHF. In DNA, the CDR3 is TGTGCCAGCAGCTTACAGGAGTCCTATAATTCACCCCTCCACTTT.

In DNA, the CDR3 is TGTGCCAGCAGCGTAAAAGCCGGGACTAGCGGGACTTACGAGCAGTACTTC. Protein sequence: CASSVKAGTSGTYEQYF. The J gene is TRBJ2-7, the V gene TRBV9; 13 bases fit TRBD2. CDR1 and CDR2 (germline): SGDLS, YYNGEE. The V and J ends lost 1 base and 4 bases, in that order; junction bases with no gene match: 8. The CDR3 spans 17 residues.

This chain connects TRBV7-8 to TRBJ2-7; TRBD2 agrees at 7 bases. Germline V gene data show CDR1 as SGHVS and CDR2 as FQNEAQ. The CDR3 contains 18 residues. Trimming at V came to 7 bases and at J to 0 bases, leaving 18 bases not matched to a gene. Here the CDR3 reads CASTYSYGSGVSSYEQYF. The CDR3, as DNA: TGTGCCAGCACCTATAGCTACGGGAGCGGGGTTAGCTCCTACGAGCAGTACTTC.

The chain has TRBV28 and TRBJ2-4, with 7 bases matching TRBD1. Germline lookup yields CDR1 MDHEN and CDR2 SYDVKM. The V segment lost 5 bases and the J segment 2 bases; nucleotides outside the gene matches: 15. The CDR3 is 18 residues long. The chain's CDR3 is CASSLPRTGLSPKNIQYF. CDR3 nucleotides: TGTGCCAGCAGTCTACCTCGGACAGGCCTCTCCCCCAAAAACATTCAGTACTTC.

This chain uses TRBV28 with TRBJ2-5; the D call may be TRBD1 or TRBD2 (5 bases each). Trimming stripped 8 bases from V and 3 bases from J, with 13 bases between. Germline V gene lookup returns CDR1 MDHEN and CDR2 SYDVKM. There are 13 residues in the CDR3. CDR3 loop: CASLGLGEETQYF. For the CDR3, the DNA is TGTGCCAGCCTGGGCCTGGGGGAAGAGACCCAGTACTTC.

V gene TRBV7-8 combines with J gene TRBJ2-7, with D possibly matching TRBD1 (6 bases). This CDR3 contains 15 residues. CDR1 is SGHVS, CDR2 FQNEAQ, per germline. V lost 5 bases and J 1 base, leaving 15 bases between the germline ends. For the CDR3, the DNA is TGTGCCAGCAGCCCCTTAACAGGGAAGTCCTACGAGCAGTACTTC. Encoded protein: CASSPLTGKSYEQYF.

V usage is TRBV12-5 and J usage is TRBJ1-4; weak D call: TRBD1 (5 bases). CDR1 LGHNT and CDR2 FRNRAP come from the germline V gene. The CDR3 runs to 13 residues. With 7 bases removed from V and 10 bases from J, the gap between germline ends came to 16 bases. The CDR3 loop reads CASAGAGASKLFF. The CDR3 nucleotides are TGTGCTAGTGCCGGGGCCGGGGCTTCAAAACTGTTTTTT.

The chain links TRBV3-1 to TRBJ2-1, with D perhaps TRBD2 (6 bases). Trimming removed 0 bases at V and 0 bases at J, with 9 bases between. From germline, CDR1 is LGHDT and CDR2 YNNKEL (reference sequence). The CDR3 consists of 16 residues. The CDR3 reads CASSQDLADSYNEQFF. CDR3 coding DNA: TGTGCCAGCAGCCAAGACTTAGCGGACTCCTACAATGAGCAGTTCTTC.

The V and J genes are TRBV20-1 and TRBJ2-7; D is unclear. From germline, CDR1 is DFQATT and CDR2 SNEGSKA (reference sequence). The length of the CDR3 is 14 residues. V shed 0 bases and J shed 5 bases, with 14 bases lying between them. Here the CDR3 DNA reads TGCAGTGCTAGAGATTTATTGGCGGTGAACGAGCAGTACTTC. Protein: CSARDLLAVNEQYF.

In its sample, this clonotype was seen once. The chain joins TRBV11-2 to TRBJ1-1; tentatively, D is TRBD1 (6 bases). The germline V and J ends were trimmed by 5 bases and 1 base, with 11 bases remaining between them. The CDR3 runs to 14 residues. Germline V gene data show CDR1 as SGHAT and CDR2 as FQNNGV. CDR3 loop: CASSAGHQNTEAFF. CDR3 bases: TGTGCCAGCAGCGCGGGACACCAGAACACTGAAGCTTTCTTT.

The chain is built from TRBV9 and TRBJ1-1; D unclear. The CDR3 is 13 amino acids. V gave up 5 bases and J gave up 5 bases, with 13 bases separating them. CDR1 and CDR2 from the germline V gene are SGDLS and YYNGEE. CDR3 sequence (DNA): TGTGCCAGCAGTGGAGTGCGGGGAACTGAAGCTTTCTTT. Protein: CASSGVRGTEAFF.

The J gene is TRBJ2-3, the V gene TRBV6-5, with 8 bases lining up with TRBD2. The V gene end was trimmed by 0 bases and the J gene end by 2 bases; junction bases not matched to a gene: 7. CDR1 is MNHEY, CDR2 SVGAGI, per germline. CDR3 length: 17 residues. The CDR3 nucleotides read TGTGCCAGCAGTTACTCGTTGACTAGCGTCCACACAGATACGCAGTATTTT. Its protein is CASSYSLTSVHTDTQYF.

The chain links TRBV4-1 to TRBJ1-2, with D tentatively TRBD1 (5 bases). This CDR3 is 14 amino acids long. Trimming shortened V by 3 bases and J by 3 bases, and 11 bases separated the two germline ends. The germline V gene encodes CDR1 MGHRA and CDR2 YSYEKL. The CDR3 nucleotides read TGCGCCAGCAGCCATGATGCAGGGCACTATGGCTACACCTTC. Its protein product is CASSHDAGHYGYTF.